The 11 T cell receptor beta chains reported below all come from one sample, sequenced in a study of neurological immune-mediated disorders. A single record per CDR3 protein comes from TCRdb applying MiXCR to the 5' RACE reads. Among tens of thousands of distinct CDR3 sequences, 6.5% to 8.5% were seen once, and the ten largest hold more than 4.5%. The sequencing input was PBMCs. These receptors were taken from a woman in her 40s in good health.

This clonotype has a count of ten or more. The chain combines TRBV20-1 with TRBJ2-1, with D perhaps matching TRBD2 (6 bases). The germline V and J ends were trimmed by 7 bases and 2 bases, with 18 bases remaining between them. Germline V gene sequence: CDR1 DFQATT, CDR2 SNEGSKA (reference sequence). This CDR3 region has 15 residues. The CDR3 reads CSVKGFGGPYNEQFF. The CDR3 DNA is TGCAGTGTAAAGGGGTTCGGAGGGCCCTACAATGAGCAGTTCTTC.

The sample holds many counts of this clonotype. The genes are TRBV20-1 and TRBJ2-7; D is possibly TRBD2 (5 bases). CDR1 DFQATT and CDR2 SNEGSKA come from the germline V gene (reference sequence). CDR3 size: 13 residues. V gave up 5 bases and J gave up 2 bases, with 13 bases separating them. The CDR3 sequence is CSALASLTYEQYF. The CDR3 nucleotides read TGCAGTGCTTTAGCGTCCCTCACCTACGAGCAGTACTTC.

This clonotype occurred many times. The V and J genes are TRBV28 and TRBJ2-7, with D possibly called TRBD1 or TRBD2 (6 bases each). Germline V gives CDR1 MDHEN, CDR2 SYDVKM. V dropped 2 bases and J dropped 2 bases, with 10 bases sitting between them. The CDR3 covers 14 residues. CDR3 sequence reads: CASSLRGRTYEQYF. The CDR3 coding sequence is TGTGCCAGCAGTTTACGGGGGCGCACCTACGAGCAGTACTTC.

The table lists this clonotype with many counts. V and J are TRBV27 and TRBJ2-3, with 12 positions matching TRBD1. With 8 bases clipped from V and 5 bases from J, the junction kept 8 bases outside the gene matches. Per germline, CDR1 MNHEY and CDR2 SMNVEV (reference sequence). The CDR3 runs 15 residues. CDR3 nucleotide sequence: TGTGCCAGCTCCCCGGGGACAGGGGGCGAAGATACGCAGTATTTT. Its translation: CASSPGTGGEDTQYF.

The table lists this clonotype with many counts. CDR3 nucleotides: TGTGCCAGCAGCGGGGGGGCCGGGGAGCTGTTTTTT. It translates to CASSGGAGELFF. This chain connects TRBV9 to TRBJ2-2; D is possibly TRBD2 (6 bases). The CDR3 length is 12 residues. Germline CDR1 and CDR2: SGDLS and YYNGEE. Trimming shortened V by 3 bases and J by 6 bases, and 6 bases separated the two germline ends.

This clonotype was seen repeatedly, ten times or more. The rearrangement links TRBV5-1 to TRBJ2-1; the match to TRBD1 covers 9 bases. The junction had 13 bases not matched to a gene; V was cut back by 4 bases and J by 8 bases. CDR3 length: 16 residues. CDR1 and CDR2 from the germline V gene are SGHRS and YFSETQ. The CDR3 loop is CASSNREHRGRDEQFF. The CDR3 DNA follows: TGCGCCAGCAGCAACCGGGAACACAGGGGGCGAGATGAGCAGTTCTTC.

The table lists this clonotype with many counts. V is TRBV20-1 and J is TRBJ2-7; D is unresolved. Trimming removed 0 bases from V and 0 bases from J, with 12 bases in between. Germline CDR1 reads DFQATT; CDR2 reads SNEGSKA (reference sequence). This CDR3 has 15 amino acids. The CDR3 reads CSARDGGGSSYEQYF. CDR3 DNA: TGCAGTGCTAGAGATGGTGGCGGCTCCTCCTACGAGCAGTACTTC.

This clonotype counts as medium-sized (0.01 to 0.1%). The chain recombines TRBV20-1 with TRBJ2-7; TRBD1 aligns across 8 bases. Germline loops: CDR1 DFQATT, CDR2 SNEGSKA (reference sequence). The V and J ends lost 4 bases and 5 bases, in that order; junction bases with no gene match: 7. This CDR3 is built from 13 residues. This CDR3 reads CSATQTGVNEQYF. For the CDR3, the DNA is TGCAGTGCTACCCAGACAGGGGTAAACGAGCAGTACTTC.

This clonotype was recorded many times. The V gene is TRBV29-1, the J gene TRBJ2-5, with 8 bases matching TRBD2. The germline V gene has CDR1 SQVTM and CDR2 ANQGSEA. Germline trimming cut 8 bases from V and 3 bases from J; bases unmatched to any gene: 5. This CDR3 has 12 residues. CDR3 sequence reads: CSSSGGEETQYF. The CDR3 region has the DNA TGCAGCTCCTCGGGAGGGGAAGAGACCCAGTACTTC.

This clonotype was found many times. The chain couples TRBV29-1 to TRBJ2-7; D possibly corresponds to TRBD2 (6 bases). Germline-derived CDR1 and CDR2 are SQVTM and ANQGSEA. The V end was cut by 6 bases, the J end by 6 bases, with 18 bases between. The CDR3 covers 13 residues. DNA of the CDR3: TGCAGCGTGGCCGTGGGGGGAGAGTCCGAGCAGTACTTC. It encodes CSVAVGGESEQYF.

This clonotype appeared many times. This chain links TRBV7-2 with TRBJ2-1; no reliable D call. The V gene lost 1 base and the J gene lost 6 bases, with 13 bases spanning the gap. This CDR3 has 15 amino acids. Per germline, CDR1 SGHTA and CDR2 FQGNSA. The CDR3 DNA reads TGTGCCAGCAGCTTAGAACGGGTATCTTCCAATGAGCAGTTCTTC. This encodes CASSLERVSSNEQFF.